Below are 27 T cell receptor beta chains sequenced from a single sample in a study of T cell responses to AZD1222 COVID-19 vaccine (dated by TCRdb to the early 2020s). The time point label of this sample denotes: baseline before first vaccination. To prepare the library, the immunoSEQ multiplex PCR assay was applied. TCRdb mirrors the immuneACCESS table, restricted to in-frame sequences. Some clones are absent from its copies; in checked studies, under half trace to an unresolved V gene, and the reason for the others is unknown. Present in this sample are some 150,000 clones, roughly 90% of which were seen just once. The top ten clones comprise 1.6% of the sample. Sequencing used peripheral blood, obtained on day 0 of AZD1222 vaccination. These TCRs come from an adult in good health.

As DNA, the CDR3 is TGTGCCAGCAGAGGGGGATCGGGAGAGCAGTACTTC. Its translation is CASRGGSGEQYF. This chain links TRBV7-2 with TRBJ2-7; a possible D gene is TRBD1 (6 bases). Germline V CDR1 and CDR2: SGHTA, FQGNSA. Deletions cut 6 bases from V and 7 bases from J, with 13 bases between. This CDR3 is built from 12 residues.

This chain links TRBV10-3 with TRBJ2-7, with unresolved D. Trimming stripped 5 bases from V and 12 bases from J, with 14 bases between. The CDR3 length is 11 residues. In germline, CDR1 is ENHRY, CDR2 SYGVKD. In DNA, the CDR3 is TGTGCCATCAGTTCCGGCAATTCTCGGTACTTC. Amino acids: CAISSGNSRYF.

This clone was detected once. The J gene is TRBJ2-2, the V gene TRBV19; the D gene is possibly TRBD1 (5 bases). The CDR3 is 11 residues long. CDR1 and CDR2 from the germline V gene are LNHDA and SQIVND (reference sequence). The CDR3 reads CAGQGKGELFF. The CDR3 DNA is TGTGCTGGGCAGGGAAAGGGGGAGCTGTTTTTT. Full variable domain (remainder filled in from reference TRBV19 and TRBJ2-2): DGGITQSPKYLFRKEGQNVTLSCEQNLNHDAMYWYRQDPGQGLRLIYYSQIVNDFQKGDIAEGYSVSREKKESFPLTVTSAQKNPTAFYLCAGQGKGELFFGEGSRLTVL.

CDR3 protein: CASSPLRTGDGYTF. CDR3 nucleotide sequence: TGTGCCAGCAGCCCCTTAAGGACAGGGGATGGCTACACCTTC. J is TRBJ1-2 and V is TRBV3-1 (or the pseudogene TRBV3-2); the match to TRBD1 covers 9 bases. The CDR3 covers 14 residues. With V trimmed by 4 bases and J by 6 bases, 6 bases remained unmatched. Germline lookup yields CDR1 LGHDT and CDR2 YNNKEL (reference sequence).

This clone was observed once. This rearrangement joins TRBV4-3 to TRBJ1-3, with TRBD1 identical over 9 bases. The CDR3 consists of 15 residues. The V gene end was trimmed by 3 bases and the J gene end by 9 bases; junction bases not matched to a gene: 9. Germline V lookup: CDR1 LGHNA, CDR2 YSLEER. The CDR3 here is CASSHTPGQGSTIYF. DNA of the CDR3: TGCGCCAGCAGCCACACTCCGGGACAGGGTTCCACCATATATTTT.

The chain employs TRBV19 and TRBJ1-1; D possibly corresponds to TRBD1 (5 bases). V was pared by 7 bases and J by 1 base, with 13 bases between. In germline, CDR1 is LNHDA, CDR2 SQIVND (reference sequence). This CDR3 has 14 residues. CDR3 sequence: CASTPGNKNTEAFF. CDR3 sequence (DNA): TGTGCCAGTACCCCAGGGAATAAGAACACTGAAGCTTTCTTT.

This chain uses TRBV18 with TRBJ1-4; D possibly corresponds to TRBD1 (6 bases). V lost 2 bases to trimming and J lost 7 bases, with 17 bases between them. The CDR3 totals 16 residues. Germline CDR1 and CDR2: KGHSH and LQKENI. DNA for the CDR3: TGTGCCAGCTCACCAGGACAGCCAAAGTATGGTGAAAAACTGTTTTTT. Its translation: CASSPGQPKYGEKLFF.

The chain is built from TRBV14 and TRBJ1-2; D gene unclear. Germline V lookup: CDR1 SGHDN, CDR2 FVKESK. V lost 4 bases and J lost 10, with 13 bases in between. The CDR3 contains 12 residues. The CDR3 loop reads CASSLAGFVYTF. The CDR3, as DNA: TGTGCCAGCAGCCTCGCCGGTTTTGTCTACACCTTC.

The chain links TRBV6-2 or TRBV6-3 to TRBJ1-5, with no clear D. V lost 3 bases, J lost 6 bases, and 9 bases lay in between. The CDR3 has 13 residues. Germline V gene data show CDR1 as MNHEY and CDR2 as SVGEGT. CDR3 nucleotide sequence: TGTGCCAGCAGTTATGGCGAGGCTCAGCCCCAGCATTTT. Its translation: CASSYGEAQPQHF.

The chain combines TRBV13 with TRBJ1-3; D is unresolved. The CDR3 runs to 12 residues. Germline V gene sequence: CDR1 PRHDT, CDR2 FYEKMQ (reference sequence). V dropped 2 bases and J dropped 4 bases, with 3 bases sitting between them. This chain's CDR3 is CASSLTGNTIYF. For the CDR3, the DNA is TGTGCCAGCAGCTTAACGGGAAACACCATATATTTT.

Only one count was recorded for this clone. The chain is built from TRBV4-3 and TRBJ2-6; 7 positions agree with TRBD2. J lost 4 bases, V lost 4 bases, and 7 bases had no gene match. The CDR3 contains 16 residues. Germline values: CDR1 LGHNA, CDR2 YSLEER. CDR3 loop: CASSLGEGVGANVLTF. The DNA for the CDR3 is TGCGCCAGCAGCCTCGGGGAGGGAGTAGGGGCCAACGTCCTGACTTTC.

In this sample, this clone turned up once. The chain links TRBV5-6 to TRBJ1-3; D remains ambiguous. The CDR3 is 17 amino acids. V lost 3 bases to trimming and J lost 0 bases, with 16 bases between them. In germline, CDR1 is SGHDT, CDR2 YYEEEE. The CDR3 region has the DNA TGTGCCAGCAGCTCTGTCTCGACCGACGACTCTGGAAACACCATATATTTT. This codes for CASSSVSTDDSGNTIYF.

This clone has a single count. The V gene is TRBV27, the J gene TRBJ1-6, with 7 bases that match TRBD1. Germline V gene data show CDR1 as MNHEY and CDR2 as SMNVEV (reference sequence). V lost 2 bases to trimming and J lost 1 base; unmatched junction nucleotides: 17. There are 21 residues in the CDR3. The CDR3 coding sequence is TGTGCCAGCAGTTTAAGACCCCCACAGGGGACCGCGAGGTCCTATAATTCACCCCTCCACTTT. Translated: CASSLRPPQGTARSYNSPLHF.

V is TRBV4-1 and J is TRBJ2-5; the D gene could be TRBD1 or TRBD2 (6 bases each). Trimming cost V 0 bases and J 3 bases, with 11 bases left between them. The length of the CDR3 is 15 residues. Germline V lookup: CDR1 MGHRA, CDR2 YSYEKL. CDR3 sequence: CASSQDTGAEETQYF. For the CDR3, the DNA is TGCGCCAGCAGCCAAGACACGGGGGCTGAAGAGACCCAGTACTTC.

This chain uses TRBV7-3 with TRBJ1-1; D unclear. With 5 bases removed from V and 0 bases from J, the gap between germline ends came to 10 bases. The CDR3 covers 14 residues. Germline V gene lookup returns CDR1 SGHTA and CDR2 FQGTGA. CDR3 coding DNA: TGTGCCAGCAGCCCAGAGGGAATGAACACTGAAGCTTTCTTT. This gives the protein CASSPEGMNTEAFF.

The V and J genes are TRBV27 and TRBJ2-2; 10 nucleotides match TRBD2. Trimming cost V 4 bases and J 3 bases; bases outside gene matches: 5. Germline V gives CDR1 MNHEY, CDR2 SMNVEV (reference sequence). This CDR3 region has 16 residues. CDR3 sequence reads: CASSYSSGSYTGELFF. The CDR3, as DNA: TGTGCCAGCAGTTATTCTAGCGGGAGCTACACCGGGGAGCTGTTTTTT.

The rearrangement uses TRBV7-7 and TRBJ2-5; maybe TRBD2 (6 bases). V lost 5 bases and J lost 5, with 15 bases in between. The CDR3 has 14 amino acids. Germline lookup yields CDR1 SSHAT and CDR2 FNYEAQ (reference sequence). The DNA for the CDR3 is TGTGCCAGCAGCGCCCGAAGCGCGGGGGAGACCCAGTACTTC. Translation gives CASSARSAGETQYF.

The rearrangement links TRBV6-1 to TRBJ2-7; D is perhaps TRBD2 (5 bases). Trimming stripped 3 bases from V and 0 bases from J, with 21 bases between. The CDR3 is made up of 18 amino acids. Per the germline V gene, CDR1 is MNHNS and CDR2 is SASEGT. The CDR3 loop is CASSDWDILAMSSYEQYF. Here the CDR3 DNA reads TGTGCCAGCAGTGATTGGGATATATTAGCGATGAGCTCCTACGAGCAGTACTTC.

The chain carries TRBV27 and TRBJ1-5; D is perhaps TRBD1 (6 bases). The CDR3 has 14 amino acids. CDR1 and CDR2 (germline): MNHEY, SMNVEV (reference sequence). The V end lost 6 bases, the J end lost 5 bases, and 14 bases lay between the germline ends. CDR3 in amino acids: CASRPWAGDQPQHF. The DNA for the CDR3 is TGTGCCAGCAGACCGTGGGCAGGGGATCAGCCCCAGCATTTT.

The chain recombines TRBV12-3 or TRBV12-4 with TRBJ1-1; no clear D. V lost 6 bases to trimming and J lost 1 base, with 6 bases between them. This CDR3 has 12 amino acids. DNA of the CDR3: TGTGCCAGCAGCCAAAGGAACACTGAAGCTTTCTTT. It encodes CASSQRNTEAFF.

The chain couples TRBV2 to TRBJ1-5; D is unclear. CDR3 size: 14 residues. V was clipped by 5 bases and J by 0 bases, with 8 bases between them. CDR1 is SNHLY, CDR2 FYNNEI, per germline. The CDR3, as DNA: TGTGCCAGCAGTCGAGAAAATAGCAATCAGCCCCAGCATTTT. Translated, it gives CASSRENSNQPQHF.

The chain uses TRBV20-1 and TRBJ2-3; no clear D. Germline V gene data show CDR1 as DFQATT and CDR2 as SNEGSKA (reference sequence). The CDR3 has 11 residues. V was trimmed by 6 bases and J by 2 bases, leaving 6 bases between them. The CDR3 bases are TGCAGTGCCCCTTTCACAGATACGCAGTATTTT. Translation: CSAPFTDTQYF.

This clone came up once. The chain links TRBV7-2 to TRBJ2-1; D is ambiguous. This CDR3 region has 13 residues. The V gene's germline CDR1 is SGHTA and CDR2 FQGNSA. The ends were cut back, 5 bases at V and 9 bases at J, with 14 bases in the middle. The CDR3: CASSELHRGEQFF. The CDR3, as DNA: TGTGCCAGCAGCGAACTCCACCGTGGTGAGCAGTTCTTC.

CDR3 protein: CASSFIGLEKLFF. The CDR3 nucleotides are TGTGCCAGCAGTTTCATCGGTCTCGAAAAACTGTTTTTT. J is TRBJ1-4 and V is TRBV27; D not certain. There are 13 residues in the CDR3. Trimming left V 3 bases short and J 8 bases short, with 10 bases between. Germline-derived CDR1 and CDR2 are MNHEY and SMNVEV (reference sequence). Full variable domain (missing parts from reference TRBV27 and TRBJ1-4): EAQVTQNPRYLITVTGKKLTVTCSQNMNHEYMSWYRQDPGLGLRQIYYSMNVEVTDKGDVPEGYKVSRKEKRNFPLILESPSPNQTSLYFCASSFIGLEKLFFGSGTQLSVL.

This clone was observed a handful of times. This chain uses TRBV7-6 with TRBJ2-5; TRBD2 agrees at 14 bases. Trimming cost V 5 bases and J 6 bases; bases outside gene matches: 14. Germline CDR1 SGHVS, CDR2 FNYEAQ. This CDR3 region has 18 residues. The CDR3 bases are TGTGCCAGCAGCACGCCCCTCGGGACTAGCGGGAGTATAAAGACCCAGTACTTC. It is translated as CASSTPLGTSGSIKTQYF.

The chain joins TRBV11-2 to TRBJ1-2; D unclear. The length of the CDR3 is 16 residues. Per germline, CDR1 SGHAT and CDR2 FQNNGV. V shed 5 bases and J shed 4 bases, with 20 bases lying between them. The CDR3 coding sequence is TGTGCCAGCAGCCCCGACTCCAACAGTCCCCTCTATGGCTACACCTTC. Translation: CASSPDSNSPLYGYTF.

J is TRBJ2-4 and V is TRBV10-3, with a tentative D call TRBD2 (6 bases). The germline V and J ends were trimmed by 0 bases and 6 bases, with 12 bases remaining between them. Germline V lookup: CDR1 ENHRY, CDR2 SYGVKD. The CDR3 has 15 amino acids. The CDR3 sequence is CAISESEGQINIQYF. The CDR3, as DNA: TGTGCCATCAGTGAGTCGGAGGGGCAGATAAACATTCAGTACTTC.